This T cell receptor (beta chain) is drawn from a study of memory CD4+ T cells and cytomegalovirus serostatus. Whole-study context: Donors were healthy Belgian adults, under ten CMV seropositive and 24 seronegative.

Data came from immunoSEQ multiplex PCR; TCRdb stores just in-frame clones and leaves some out. The sample contains about 41,000 clones, roughly 77% of which appear only once. Single viable CD3+CD4+CD8-CD45RO+ cells were sorted as the memory CD4+ T cells. Germline assignment: CDR1 MGHDK and CDR2 SYGVNS. The length of the CDR3 is 13 residues. Trimming removed 7 bases at V and 1 base at J, with 10 bases between. This sequence joins TRBV25-1 and TRBJ2-5, with a weak D call TRBD1 (6 bases). The specimen sequenced was memory CD4+ T cells from blood. The TCR originated in an adult in good health and CMV-seronegative. The CDR3 DNA is TGTGCCAGCAACACAGGGATCCAAGAGACCCAGTACTTC. It encodes CASNTGIQETQYF.